This T cell receptor beta chain was sequenced for a study of blood T cell repertoires in COVID-19. In germline, CDR1 is MNHEY, CDR2 SVGAGI. Trimming cost V 7 bases and J 4 bases, with 8 bases left between them. The length of the CDR3 is 13 residues. In the source study's methods: Estimation of nucleated cell counts relied on the amplification of reference gene primers. Clones were sequenced by immunoSEQ multiplex PCR, and TCRdb holds only the in-frame ones, with some missing. The DNA gave D and trimming, while V, J and clone size come from that table. Among 100,000 to 150,000 clones listed, around 83% were seen once.

This sequence joins TRBV6-5 and TRBJ1-6, with D unresolved. The sequenced sample consisted of peripheral blood. This TCR was sampled from a woman in her fifties or sixties with acute or convalescent COVID-19. The CDR3 coding sequence is TGTGCCAGCATTCAGTATTATAATTCACCCCTCCACTTT. Protein: CASIQYYNSPLHF.